This T cell receptor beta chain is from a study of cytomegalovirus exposure and HLA in healthy donors. Study-level information: Earlier work reported 117 million unique TCR beta sequences from about 200 million T cells. Overall study findings and caveats: Being indistinguishable, some V segments were excluded, TRBV6-2 and TRBV6-3 among them. Prior analysis indicated that the majority of TCR beta V segments exhibited productivity approximately 87% or approximately 30% of the time.

This clone was found a few times. Its antigen remains unknown. In the PCR, 60 Vbeta and 13 Jbeta primers were used. Assay used: immunoSEQ multiplex PCR; TCRdb lists only in-frame clones, some missing. Of some 140,000 clones listed, approximately 10% are singletons. Nominal health characterized the donors when sampled, though unrecorded immune exposures were likely. V shed 7 bases and J shed 1 base, with 11 bases lying between them. Germline V lookup: CDR1 MNHNS, CDR2 SASEGT. The length of the CDR3 is 13 residues. The rearrangement joins TRBV6-1 to TRBJ2-7; maybe TRBD1 (6 bases). The TCR comes from a woman in her thirties or forties in good health and CMV-seropositive. Input material: PBMCs. The CDR3 spells CASKGGFSYEQYF. CDR3 in DNA: TGTGCCAGCAAAGGGGGATTTTCCTACGAGCAGTACTTC.